The T cell receptor beta chain described here comes from a study of graft-versus-host responses after intestinal transplantation. Study details: Transplant recipients had multivisceral, liver-intestinal, or isolated intestinal grafts. Anti-thymocyte globulin induction, then tacrolimus and steroids for about three years, went to all recipients. Findings and limits, study-wide: Clonal ratios of graft-versus-host to host-versus-graft in allografts were high for patients exhibiting graft-donor T cell macrochimerism. Detection of GvH clones occurred in recipient marrow, and some had their first appearance in ileum or blood.

This clone has only a few counts. What it binds is not known. The germline CDR1 and CDR2 sequences are SGHDT and YYEEEE. CDR3 length: 13 residues. V lost 2 bases to trimming and J lost 4 bases, with 9 bases between them. Method: immunoSEQ multiplex PCR; TCRdb's copy keeps in-frame clones and lacks some. Of some 93,000 clones in the sample, around nine tenths were seen once. The specimen comprised unstimulated CD8+ T cells sorted from spleen or lymph node cells, sampled before intestinal transplant. The chain combines TRBV5-6 with TRBJ1-1; tentative D call: TRBD1 (5 bases). This sequence was found in a human donor who received an intestinal transplant. CDR3 sequence (DNA): TGTGCCAGCAGCTTTAGGGGTGGCACTGAAGCTTTCTTT. Its translation is CASSFRGGTEAFF.